The 2 T cell receptor beta chains in this list originate from one sample, sequenced in a study of long-term antiretroviral therapy in people with HIV. Version v3.0 of the immunoSEQ assay ran at survey level. The table came from immunoSEQ multiplex PCR; TCRdb's copy has only in-frame clones and leaves some out. The sample has over 20,000 clones, roughly 86% seen once. The sample in question was unsorted PBMCs, obtained 2.6 years after starting antiretroviral therapy. Receptors were obtained from a woman in her fifties or sixties with HIV.

This clone occurred once. The CDR3 loop reads CAIIGNNEQYF. The CDR3 bases are TGTGCCATCATTGGTAACAACGAGCAGTACTTC. J is TRBJ2-7 and V is TRBV28, with D uncertain. V was clipped by 10 bases and J by 5 bases, with 12 bases between them. Germline V CDR1 and CDR2: MDHEN, SYDVKM. This CDR3 is built from 11 residues.

This chain uses TRBV28 with TRBJ2-7, with D possibly matching TRBD1 (6 bases). CDR3 length: 13 residues. Germline values: CDR1 MDHEN, CDR2 SYDVKM. V lost 7 bases to trimming and J lost 3 bases, with 13 bases between them. CDR3 in DNA: TGTGCCAGCAAGGGACCGGACAGCTACGAGCAGTACTTC. Residues: CASKGPDSYEQYF. Based on the CDR3 plus reference TRBV28 and TRBJ2-7, the full variable domain is DVKVTQSSRYLVKRTGEKVFLECVQDMDHENMFWYRQDPGLGLRLIYFSYDVKMKEKGDIPEGYSVSREKKERFSLILESASTNQTSMYLCASKGPDSYEQYFGPGTRLTVT.